The 28 T cell receptor beta chains reported below all come from one sample, sequenced in a study of T cells in Graves' hyperthyroidism and ophthalmopathy. Regions amplified from RNA transcripts were the TCR beta CDR3 regions. Primed by the HTBI set, a first-round RT-PCR was run on the TCR CDR3. Each CDR3 protein is one row after TCRdb ran MiXCR on the multiplex PCR reads. The table records nearly 750,000 distinct CDR3 sequences, 35% of them present only once. The specimen was blood. The receptors come from a woman aged 40-49 years with Graves' hyperthyroidism.

This clonotype turned up a few times. The V gene is TRBV19, the J gene TRBJ1-5; no reliable D call. CDR1 is LNHDA and CDR2 is SQIVND in the germline V gene (reference sequence). The CDR3 length is 15 residues. V lost 5 bases and J 0 bases, leaving 11 bases between the germline ends. The CDR3 here is CASSETLYSNQPQHF. The CDR3 DNA is TGTGCCAGTAGTGAAACACTTTATAGCAATCAGCCCCAGCATTTT.

This clonotype was seen a handful of times. The chain is built from TRBV7-9 and TRBJ2-6, with D perhaps TRBD2 (6 bases). V was shortened by 5 bases and J by 0 bases, with 17 bases between the two germline ends. Germline V gives CDR1 SEHNR, CDR2 FQNEAQ (reference sequence). The CDR3 loop spans 18 amino acids. CDR3 in amino acids: CASSQTPGSLSGANVLTF. The CDR3 nucleotides read TGTGCCAGCAGCCAAACCCCCGGGAGCCTCTCTGGGGCCAACGTCCTGACTTTC. Based on the CDR3 plus reference TRBV7-9 and TRBJ2-6, the full variable domain is DTGVSQNPRHKITKRGQNVTFRCDPISEHNRLYWYRQTLGQGPEFLTYFQNEAQLEKSRLLSDRFSAERPKGSFSTLEIQRTEQGDSAMYLCASSQTPGSLSGANVLTFGAGSRLTVL.

This sequence joins TRBV10-3 and TRBJ1-1, with a tentative D call TRBD1 (5 bases). This CDR3 contains 13 residues. Trimming removed 2 bases from V and 6 bases from J, with 10 bases in between. Germline V CDR1 and CDR2: ENHRY, SYGVKD. In nucleotides, the CDR3 is TGTGCCATCAGTGAGGTAAACAGGCCTGAAGCTTTCTTT. It specifies CAISEVNRPEAFF.

The chain uses TRBV5-1 and TRBJ2-2, with D tentatively TRBD2 (6 bases). The CDR3 loop spans 15 amino acids. Trimming removed 0 bases at V and 4 bases at J, with 10 bases between. Germline V gives CDR1 SGHRS, CDR2 YFSETQ. The CDR3 reads CASSLDGSGTGELFF. The CDR3 DNA follows: TGCGCCAGCAGCTTGGACGGGAGTGGCACCGGGGAGCTGTTTTTT.

This clonotype came up a few times. The V call is TRBV18, the J call TRBJ2-7, with D unclear. Germline V gene lookup returns CDR1 KGHSH and CDR2 LQKENI. The V end lost 3 bases, the J end lost 3 bases, and 15 bases lay between the germline ends. The length of the CDR3 is 15 residues. The CDR3 nucleotides read TGTGCCAGCTCACCTACTCCCACGTCCAGCTACGAGCAGTACTTC. Its protein product is CASSPTPTSSYEQYF.

This clonotype showed up just a few times. The rearrangement joins TRBV11-1 to TRBJ1-4; D not resolved. CDR3 size: 14 residues. Trimming shortened V by 4 bases and J by 5 bases, and 11 bases separated the two germline ends. Germline V CDR1 and CDR2: SGHAT, FQDESV (reference sequence). The CDR3 DNA reads as TGTGCCAGCAGCTGGCTCGTCGGAAATGAAAAACTGTTTTTT. Translating it yields CASSWLVGNEKLFF.

This CDR3 is CASSQDSQKETQYF. CDR3 coding DNA: TGTGCCAGCAGCCAAGATTCCCAGAAAGAGACCCAGTACTTC. The rearrangement uses TRBV4-2 and TRBJ2-5; D gene unclear. This CDR3 spans 14 amino acids. The germline V gene encodes CDR1 LGHNA and CDR2 YNFKEQ. V lost 0 bases, J lost 3 bases, and 8 bases lay in between.

The chain employs TRBV14 and TRBJ1-2, with D maybe TRBD1 (5 bases). Per germline, CDR1 SGHDN and CDR2 FVKESK. V dropped 5 bases and J dropped 7 bases, with 20 bases sitting between them. This CDR3 is 15 amino acids long. The CDR3, as DNA: TGTGCCAGCAGCGTAGAGGGGAGGGCAACAAGTGGCTACACCTTC. Its protein product is CASSVEGRATSGYTF.

To note about this clonotype: The germline gene is not matched at one end of the junction; a read error may be the cause. This chain connects TRBV6-1 to TRBJ1-4; D is unresolved. CDR3 length: 13 residues. CDR1 and CDR2 (germline): MNHNS, SASEGT. In nucleotides, the CDR3 is TGTGTCAGCAGTGAGGTGGCGGGTGAAAAACTGTTTTTT. This sequence encodes CVSSEVAGEKLFF.

The chain has TRBV25-1 and TRBJ1-1; perhaps TRBD1 as D (6 bases). Germline CDR1 MGHDK, CDR2 SYGVNS. CDR3 length equals 13 residues. Trimming pared 5 bases from V and 11 bases from J, leaving 18 bases between. CDR3 sequence: CASSLGGVLRAFF. The CDR3 region has the DNA TGTGCCAGCAGTTTAGGGGGAGTCCTTAGGGCTTTCTTT.

The chain links TRBV10-3 to TRBJ2-5; TRBD1 matches at 10 bases. The germline V gene encodes CDR1 ENHRY and CDR2 SYGVKD. This CDR3 spans 16 amino acids. The V and J ends lost 5 bases and 7 bases, in that order; junction bases with no gene match: 13. The CDR3 DNA follows: TGTGCCATCAGTACCGTACGGGACAGGGGCCTAGCGACCCAGTACTTC. Amino acids: CAISTVRDRGLATQYF.

The V and J genes are TRBV6-2 or TRBV6-3 and TRBJ2-7, with 7 bases that match TRBD1. Looked up from germline, CDR1 is MNHEY and CDR2 is SVGEGT. This CDR3 is built from 14 residues. Losses at the gene ends were 8 bases for V and 3 bases for J; bases not matched to a gene: 10. As DNA, the CDR3 is TGTGCCAGCGCCCGCGACAGGGATTTCTACGAGCAGTACTTC. Translation: CASARDRDFYEQYF.

The chain carries TRBV6-5 and TRBJ2-6, with a tentative D call TRBD2 (5 bases). The CDR3 runs to 14 residues. Germline V gives CDR1 MNHEY, CDR2 SVGAGI. V lost 4 bases and J lost 4, with 8 bases in between. In DNA form, the CDR3 reads TGTGCCAGCAGTTGGAGGCCAGGGGCCAACGTCCTGACTTTC. Translation gives CASSWRPGANVLTF.

This clonotype was observed at least ten times. The rearrangement joins TRBV10-3 to TRBJ1-6; D gene unclear. V gave up 10 bases and J gave up 7 bases, with 11 bases separating them. The CDR3 totals 12 residues. Per germline, CDR1 ENHRY and CDR2 SYGVKD. The CDR3, as DNA: TGTGCCACCCGGAGTGAGAATTCACCCCTCCACTTT. It is translated as CATRSENSPLHF.

The gene calls are TRBV10-3 and TRBJ2-7; TRBD1 matches at 8 bases. Germline-derived CDR1 and CDR2 are ENHRY and SYGVKD. The CDR3 has 17 amino acids. The junction had 9 bases not matched to a gene; V was cut back by 2 bases and J by 0 bases. Here the CDR3 reads CAISEKVDRASSYEQYF. The CDR3, as DNA: TGTGCCATCAGTGAGAAAGTGGACAGGGCGTCCTCCTACGAGCAGTACTTC.

Regarding this clonotype: This may arise from a read error, as a much more abundant clone is one base away. The conserved closing phenylalanine or tryptophan is absent in this CDR3, likely reflecting a read error. The genes are TRBV19 and TRBJ1-2; TRBD1 might be the D (6 bases). The V end was cut by 1 base, the J end by 4 bases, with 7 bases between. This CDR3 is built from 13 residues. CDR1 LNHDA and CDR2 SQIVND come from the germline V gene (reference sequence). CDR3 residues: CASSIGRGYGYTS. CDR3 coding DNA: TGTGCCAGTAGTATAGGCAGGGGCTATGGCTACACCTCC.

In its sample, this clonotype was seen a few times. The DNA for the CDR3 is TGCGCCAGCAGCCAAGATCCGGCCAACACTGAAGCTTTCTTT. Its protein product is CASSQDPANTEAFF. This chain joins TRBV4-1 and TRBJ1-1; D is uncertain. CDR3 size: 14 residues. Germline V lookup: CDR1 MGHRA, CDR2 YSYEKL. The V and J ends lost 0 bases and 2 bases respectively, with 7 bases between them.

This clonotype turned up a few times. The chain carries TRBV20-1 and TRBJ2-5; D is unresolved. Germline CDR1 DFQATT, CDR2 SNEGSKA (reference sequence). The CDR3 contains 12 residues. V lost 2 bases to trimming and J lost 1 base, with 5 bases between them. CDR3 sequence: CSARLAQETQYF. CDR3 bases: TGCAGTGCTAGACTTGCCCAAGAGACCCAGTACTTC.

This clonotype came up a few times. The chain is built from TRBV10-3 and TRBJ2-6, with D maybe TRBD1 (6 bases). Germline V gives CDR1 ENHRY, CDR2 SYGVKD. Trimming removed 10 bases at V and 2 bases at J, with 18 bases between. The CDR3 has 16 residues. CDR3 bases: TGTGCCAGCTCACCACCCAGGGGAACTGGGGCCAACGTCCTGACTTTC. Translation gives CASSPPRGTGANVLTF.

CDR3 residues: CASSLGQFSYQPQHF. For the CDR3, the DNA is TGTGCCAGCAGTTTAGGACAGTTTAGTTATCAGCCCCAGCATTTT. The J gene is TRBJ1-5, the V gene TRBV12-3 or TRBV12-4; D is possibly TRBD1 (5 bases). V was shortened by 1 base and J by 5 bases, with 12 bases between the two germline ends. The CDR3 loop spans 15 amino acids.

With regard to this clonotype: A read error is possible here, since a much larger clone lies one base away. The V gene is TRBV7-3, the J gene TRBJ1-1, with 8 bases that match TRBD1. This CDR3 region has 14 residues. Germline CDR1 reads SGHTA; CDR2 reads FQGTGA. The CDR3 region is CASSLNRGQGEASF. Written as DNA, the CDR3 is TGTGCCAGCAGCTTAAACCGTGGACAGGGTGAAGCTTCCTTT.

Remarks on this clonotype: It may be a read error: a sequence one base away is much more abundant. The V call is TRBV13, the J call TRBJ2-7; no clear D. This CDR3 has 14 amino acids. V shed 0 bases and J shed 0 bases, with 6 bases lying between them. Germline-derived CDR1 and CDR2 are PRHDT and FYEKMQ (reference sequence). The CDR3: CASSLGESSYEQYF. CDR3 in DNA: TGTGCCAGCAGCTTAGGGGAGAGCTCCTACGAGCAGTACTTC.

V is TRBV5-1 and J is TRBJ1-2, with 7 bases fitting TRBD1. Germline V gives CDR1 SGHRS, CDR2 YFSETQ. This CDR3 contains 13 residues. Trimming removed 2 bases from V and 7 bases from J; junction bases left unmatched: 5. CDR3 sequence (DNA): TGCGCCAGCAGCTTTAGGGACAGAGGTGGCTACACCTTC. As protein: CASSFRDRGGYTF.

This clonotype was counted at least ten times. The chain links TRBV29-1 to TRBJ1-2; the match to TRBD1 covers 8 bases. The CDR3 sequence is 13 residues long. The germline gives CDR1 SQVTM, CDR2 ANQGSEA. V lost 6 bases and J lost 3; bases outside the gene matches: 6. The CDR3 spells CSVVGTGHYGYTF. The CDR3, as DNA: TGCAGCGTGGTGGGGACAGGACACTATGGCTACACCTTC.

This clonotype was found a few times. This chain uses TRBV20-1 with TRBJ1-5; the D is unclear. This CDR3 spans 16 amino acids. Germline V gene lookup returns CDR1 DFQATT and CDR2 SNEGSKA (reference sequence). The V gene lost 3 bases and the J gene lost 0 bases, with 15 bases spanning the gap. The CDR3 nucleotides are TGCAGTGCTAGTTTAATCGGAGCCCTTAGCAATCAGCCCCAGCATTTT. Its translation: CSASLIGALSNQPQHF.

The table lists this clonotype with a few counts. V usage is TRBV29-1 and J usage is TRBJ1-1; D remains unclear. V lost 4 bases and J lost 0, with 9 bases in between. Germline V gives CDR1 SQVTM, CDR2 ANQGSEA. The CDR3 is made up of 13 amino acids. The CDR3 region has the DNA TGCAGCGTTGTTGTCTTCATGAACACTGAAGCTTTCTTT. It is translated as CSVVVFMNTEAFF.

The sample holds many counts of this clonotype. V usage is TRBV20-1 and J usage is TRBJ1-6, with TRBD1 matching 8 bases. Trimming removed 3 bases from V and 7 bases from J; junction bases left unmatched: 5. The CDR3 runs to 14 residues. CDR1 and CDR2 from the germline V gene are DFQATT and SNEGSKA (reference sequence). The CDR3 DNA follows: TGCAGTGCTAGGACAGGGGCGCAGAATTCACCCCTCCACTTT. It codes for CSARTGAQNSPLHF.

This clonotype was observed at least ten times. The V gene is TRBV24-1, the J gene TRBJ2-2, with D possibly matching TRBD1 (6 bases). CDR3 size: 15 residues. Germline CDR1 and CDR2: KGHDR and SFDVKD. The V end was cut by 3 bases, the J end by 4 bases, with 11 bases between. The CDR3, as DNA: TGTGCCACCAGTGATGGGACACAGAGCACCGGGGAGCTGTTTTTT. Amino acid sequence: CATSDGTQSTGELFF.